This T cell receptor beta chain appears in the sequencing data of a study of blood T cell repertoires in COVID-19. Study details: Specimens from acute and convalescent COVID-19 originated in the United States, Italy and Spain. PBMCs, B-cell-depleted T cells, or T cells provided the cDNA or gDNA that made up the material.

Some clones are missing from TCRdb's copy, which holds only in-frame ones; the method was immunoSEQ multiplex PCR. The table has over 150,000 clones, approximately 90% seen once; the top ten hold around 1.9%. V lost 6 bases and J 0 bases, leaving 3 bases between the germline ends. Germline V gene sequence: CDR1 SGHTA, CDR2 FQGNSA. The CDR3 extends over 11 amino acids. This chain uses TRBV7-2 with TRBJ2-7; unclear D gene. This TCR was recovered from a man aged 18 to 35 who had recovered from COVID-19. Specimen: peripheral blood. DNA for the CDR3: TGTGCCAGCAGTCTCTCCTACGAGCAGTACTTC. Translating gives CASSLSYEQYF.